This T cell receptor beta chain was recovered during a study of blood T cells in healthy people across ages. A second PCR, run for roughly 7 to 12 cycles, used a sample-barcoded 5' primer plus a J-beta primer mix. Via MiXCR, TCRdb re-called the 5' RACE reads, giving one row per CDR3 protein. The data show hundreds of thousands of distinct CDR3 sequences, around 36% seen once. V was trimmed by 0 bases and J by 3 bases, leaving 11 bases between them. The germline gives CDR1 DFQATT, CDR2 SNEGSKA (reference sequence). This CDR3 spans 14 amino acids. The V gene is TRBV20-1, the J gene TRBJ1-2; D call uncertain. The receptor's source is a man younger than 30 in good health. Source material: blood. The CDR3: CSARDLGFDYGYTF. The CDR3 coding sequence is TGCAGTGCTAGAGATCTCGGGTTTGACTATGGCTACACCTTC.